This paragraph reports one T cell receptor (beta chain). Its specificity is not known. The CDR3 extends over 14 amino acids. From germline, CDR1 is SQVTM and CDR2 ANQGSEA. J was trimmed by 0 bases and V by 7 bases; bases with no gene match: 6. This sample is part of a study of STAT3 mutations in large granular lymphocyte leukemia. Broader study findings: Every T-cell large granular lymphocyte leukemia patient had at least one immunodominant TCR beta clonotype.

The table came from immunoSEQ multiplex PCR; TCRdb's copy has only in-frame clones and leaves some out. Of about 16,000 clones listed, around four fifths are singletons. This TCR came from a man in his fifties or sixties with T-cell large granular lymphocyte leukemia. Some clones in this sample may be carry-over from other donors' samples. Source material: peripheral blood mononuclear cells. The V and J genes are TRBV29-1 and TRBJ2-1, with 7 bases fitting TRBD2. The DNA of the CDR3 is TGCAGCGGTCTTCTAGCGGCCTCCTACAATGAGCAGTTCTTC. Its protein product is CSGLLAASYNEQFF.